The 24 T cell receptor beta chains presented below share a single source sample, sequenced in a study of CD8 T cells in Susac syndrome. With random hexamers, roughly 0.45 to 1 ug RNA was reverse transcribed. TCRdb re-analysed the immunoSEQ multiplex PCR reads in MiXCR, keeping a single row per CDR3 protein. The data contain 400,000 to 550,000 distinct CDR3 sequences, about 85% of them singletons. Sample: CD8+ T cells from PBMCs. These receptors all stem from a human donor with multiple sclerosis.

In DNA, the CDR3 is TGCGCCAGCAGCCAAGATCAAGGGTCCGGGGAGCTGTTTTTT. Translation: CASSQDQGSGELFF. The V and J genes are TRBV4-1 and TRBJ2-2; D not certain. The V and J ends lost 0 bases and 6 bases respectively, with 8 bases between them. The CDR3 length is 14 residues. Germline loops: CDR1 MGHRA, CDR2 YSYEKL.

J is TRBJ2-5 and V is TRBV6-1; D is perhaps TRBD2 (5 bases). Trimming removed 5 bases from V and 5 bases from J, with 27 bases in between. The CDR3 has 18 residues. Germline values: CDR1 MNHNS, CDR2 SASEGT. The CDR3 DNA reads TGTGCCAGCAGTCAATTTTCCCCTTTCCGGTTGAGCGGCGAGACCCAGTACTTC. Its protein product is CASSQFSPFRLSGETQYF.

The V and J genes are TRBV28 and TRBJ2-2; D gene uncertain. Germline CDR1 is MDHEN and CDR2 is SYDVKM. The V end lost 6 bases, the J end lost 10 bases, and 15 bases lay between the germline ends. The CDR3 is 13 residues long. The DNA of the CDR3 is TGTGCCAGCAGGCACCTTTTGGACCCGGAGCTGTTTTTT. It codes for CASRHLLDPELFF.

V usage is TRBV20-1 and J usage is TRBJ1-1; perhaps TRBD1 as D (6 bases). V shed 3 bases and J shed 8 bases, with 10 bases lying between them. CDR1 is DFQATT and CDR2 is SNEGSKA in the germline V gene (reference sequence). The CDR3 runs 11 residues. CDR3 DNA sequence: TGCAGTGCTAGTCAACAGGGCGAAGCTTTCTTT. Translated, it gives CSASQQGEAFF.

V gene TRBV2 combines with J gene TRBJ2-1; 11 positions match TRBD1. The CDR3 length is 14 residues. The trim removed 6 bases at V and 6 bases at J, leaving 4 bases unmatched. Germline CDR1 and CDR2: SNHLY and FYNNEI. As DNA, the CDR3 is TGTGCCAGCAGAAGGACAGGGGGCCGCAATGAGCAGTTCTTC. It translates to CASRRTGGRNEQFF.

The table lists this clonotype with a count of one. CDR3 nucleotides: TGTGCCAGCAGCTTAACCACAGGGGTCGATGAGCAGTTCTTC. It translates to CASSLTTGVDEQFF. J is TRBJ2-1 and V is TRBV7-2; 7 nucleotides match TRBD1. Germline-derived CDR1 and CDR2 are SGHTA and FQGNSA. The V and J ends lost 2 bases and 8 bases, in that order; junction bases with no gene match: 6. This CDR3 region has 14 residues.

The chain carries TRBV20-1 and TRBJ2-2; TRBD2 aligns across 8 bases. Germline-derived CDR1 and CDR2 are DFQATT and SNEGSKA (reference sequence). The ends lost 5 bases at V and 3 bases at J; junction bases unmatched: 14. The CDR3 sequence is 17 residues long. Written as DNA, the CDR3 is TGCAGTGCTGGAGCAGAGACAGCGGGAGTTTACACCGGGGAGCTGTTTTTT. Its translation is CSAGAETAGVYTGELFF.

The chain couples TRBV25-1 to TRBJ1-2; possible D gene TRBD1, 5 bases. The CDR3 has 17 residues. V was shortened by 1 base and J by 6 bases, with 21 bases between the two germline ends. Germline values: CDR1 MGHDK, CDR2 SYGVNS. The CDR3 bases are TGTGCCAGCAGTGAATTCTGGAGCTTGAGGGGAGTCGATGGCTACACCTTC. Its protein product is CASSEFWSLRGVDGYTF.

The chain has TRBV4-1 and TRBJ1-5, with D perhaps matching TRBD1 (5 bases). Trimming took off 3 bases at V and 5 bases at J, with 14 bases between the two ends. Germline lookup yields CDR1 MGHRA and CDR2 YSYEKL. The CDR3 has 15 residues. CDR3 loop: CASSHERGTYQPQHF. DNA for the CDR3: TGCGCCAGCAGCCACGAGCGGGGGACCTATCAGCCCCAGCATTTT.

The chain carries TRBV9 and TRBJ2-7; no clear D. CDR1 SGDLS and CDR2 YYNGEE come from the germline V gene. Trimming took off 0 bases at V and 3 bases at J, with 13 bases between the two ends. CDR3 size: 15 residues. The CDR3: CASSVAPETDYEQYF. CDR3 bases: TGTGCCAGCAGCGTAGCACCGGAGACTGACTACGAGCAGTACTTC.

The genes are TRBV20-1 and TRBJ2-1, with D unclear. The CDR3 spans 11 residues. Deletions cut 6 bases from V and 6 bases from J, with 9 bases between. CDR1 and CDR2 from the germline V gene are DFQATT and SNEGSKA (reference sequence). CDR3 sequence (DNA): TGCAGTGCCCCCTACCCCAATGAGCAGTTCTTC. Protein product: CSAPYPNEQFF.

This clonotype has a single count. The rearrangement uses TRBV4-1 and TRBJ2-1; no clear D gene. V lost 5 bases and J lost 8, with 7 bases in between. The V gene's germline CDR1 is MGHRA and CDR2 YSYEKL. The CDR3 has 11 amino acids. CDR3 coding DNA: TGCGCCAGCAGCGCTCGAGATGAGCAGTTCTTC. It encodes CASSARDEQFF.

In nucleotides, the CDR3 is TGTGCCAGCAGTTTCCGCACTCTATCCCCGGGACTAGCGGGATCCTACGAGCAGTACTTC. The encoded protein is CASSFRTLSPGLAGSYEQYF. This chain links TRBV28 with TRBJ2-7, with 13 bases lining up with TRBD2. The CDR3 spans 20 residues. Trimming removed 3 bases from V and 1 base from J; junction bases left unmatched: 15. Looked up from germline, CDR1 is MDHEN and CDR2 is SYDVKM. The full variable domain, its missing parts supplied by reference TRBV28 and TRBJ2-7, is DVKVTQSSRYLVKRTGEKVFLECVQDMDHENMFWYRQDPGLGLRLIYFSYDVKMKEKGDIPEGYSVSREKKERFSLILESASTNQTSMYLCASSFRTLSPGLAGSYEQYFGPGTRLTVT.

The V and J genes are TRBV28 and TRBJ2-5; the match to TRBD1 covers 7 bases. The germline V gene has CDR1 MDHEN and CDR2 SYDVKM. V lost 6 bases and J lost 5; bases outside the gene matches: 12. CDR3 length equals 15 residues. The CDR3 DNA follows: TGTGCCAGCAGGTACGGGACAGCGACCCGCGAGACCCAGTACTTC. Amino acids: CASRYGTATRETQYF. Full variable domain (remainder filled in from reference TRBV28 and TRBJ2-5): DVKVTQSSRYLVKRTGEKVFLECVQDMDHENMFWYRQDPGLGLRLIYFSYDVKMKEKGDIPEGYSVSREKKERFSLILESASTNQTSMYLCASRYGTATRETQYFGPGTRLLVL.

The gene calls are TRBV19 and TRBJ2-7, with D possibly called TRBD1 or TRBD2 (5 bases each). CDR1 and CDR2 (germline): LNHDA, SQIVND (reference sequence). The CDR3 consists of 14 residues. V gave up 4 bases and J gave up 5 bases, with 15 bases separating them. This chain's CDR3 is CASSTRDGEHEQYF. The CDR3 DNA sequence: TGTGCCAGTAGTACCCGGGACGGGGAACACGAGCAGTACTTC.

The chain links TRBV25-1 to TRBJ2-5; TRBD2 is a possible D gene (6 bases). Per the germline V gene, CDR1 is MGHDK and CDR2 is SYGVNS. The CDR3 covers 15 residues. V was shortened by 8 bases and J by 5 bases, with 21 bases between the two germline ends. CDR3 DNA sequence: TGTGCCAGCCTGGATAGCGGAGAATGGATGGAGACCCAGTACTTC. Its protein is CASLDSGEWMETQYF. Using reference TRBV25-1 and TRBJ2-5 for the parts outside the CDR3, the full variable domain is EADIYQTPRYLVIGTGKKITLECSQTMGHDKMYWYQQDPGMELHLIHYSYGVNSTEKGDLSSESTVSRIRTEHFPLTLESARPSHTSQYLCASLDSGEWMETQYFGPGTRLLVL.

Only a few counts were recorded for this clonotype. The V call is TRBV29-1, the J call TRBJ2-5; 10 bases match TRBD2. CDR1 and CDR2 from the germline V gene are SQVTM and ANQGSEA. V shed 1 base and J 4 bases; nucleotides not matched to a gene: 6. The length of the CDR3 is 15 residues. The CDR3 reads CSVEGALAGVETQYF. CDR3 DNA: TGCAGCGTTGAAGGGGCCCTAGCGGGAGTAGAGACCCAGTACTTC.

This clonotype was picked up a small number of times. This rearrangement joins TRBV6-1 to TRBJ1-1; D remains unclear. The germline V gene has CDR1 MNHNS and CDR2 SASEGT. V was shortened by 9 bases and J by 6 bases, with 2 bases between the two germline ends. The CDR3 spans 8 residues. The CDR3 nucleotides read TGTGCCAGTCCTGAAGCTTTCTTT. Translating it yields CASPEAFF.

The chain combines TRBV2 with TRBJ1-5; D not certain. CDR1 is SNHLY, CDR2 FYNNEI, per germline. The CDR3 spans 16 residues. V lost 2 bases, J lost 0 bases, and 11 bases lay in between. CDR3 amino acids: CASSEWRRNSNQPQHF. The CDR3 DNA reads TGTGCCAGCAGTGAATGGCGTCGGAATAGCAATCAGCCCCAGCATTTT.

The chain joins TRBV7-9 to TRBJ2-2; 8 nucleotides agree with TRBD1. The CDR3 contains 17 residues. Losses at the gene ends were 1 base for V and 0 bases for J; bases not matched to a gene: 4. The V gene's germline CDR1 is SEHNR and CDR2 FQNEAQ (reference sequence). The CDR3 sequence: CASSLEDRATNTGELFF. CDR3 in DNA: TGTGCCAGCAGCTTAGAGGACAGGGCTACGAACACCGGGGAGCTGTTTTTT.

The genes are TRBV29-1 and TRBJ2-1, with 7 nucleotides matching TRBD2. The ends lost 7 bases at V and 5 bases at J; junction bases unmatched: 2. This CDR3 is 11 amino acids long. The V gene's germline CDR1 is SQVTM and CDR2 ANQGSEA. The CDR3 protein is CSEGGNNEQFF. The DNA for the CDR3 is TGCAGCGAGGGAGGGAACAATGAGCAGTTCTTC.

This clonotype was detected only a few times. The chain employs TRBV6-1 and TRBJ2-7, with a possible D match to TRBD1 (6 bases). The germline V gene encodes CDR1 MNHNS and CDR2 SASEGT. The V end was cut by 0 bases, the J end by 3 bases, with 9 bases between. The length of the CDR3 is 14 residues. The CDR3 loop reads CASSEAGQFYEQYF. CDR3 DNA sequence: TGTGCCAGCAGTGAAGCAGGACAGTTCTACGAGCAGTACTTC.

This chain joins TRBV12-3 or TRBV12-4 and TRBJ2-5; 14 bases agree with TRBD2. Trimming cost V 6 bases and J 3 bases; bases outside gene matches: 9. This CDR3 is built from 17 residues. CDR3 nucleotides: TGTGCCAGCAGCCCACGGGGGACTAGCGGGGGCGAAGAGACCCAGTACTTC. Translated: CASSPRGTSGGEETQYF.

V is TRBV30 and J is TRBJ1-1; possible D gene TRBD1, 6 bases. CDR3 length: 14 residues. The V and J ends lost 4 bases and 7 bases respectively, with 19 bases between them. Germline V gene lookup returns CDR1 GTSNPN and CDR2 SVGIG (reference sequence). The CDR3 loop is CAWILRGGGGEAFF. DNA of the CDR3: TGTGCCTGGATTCTTCGGGGGGGCGGCGGTGAAGCTTTCTTT.